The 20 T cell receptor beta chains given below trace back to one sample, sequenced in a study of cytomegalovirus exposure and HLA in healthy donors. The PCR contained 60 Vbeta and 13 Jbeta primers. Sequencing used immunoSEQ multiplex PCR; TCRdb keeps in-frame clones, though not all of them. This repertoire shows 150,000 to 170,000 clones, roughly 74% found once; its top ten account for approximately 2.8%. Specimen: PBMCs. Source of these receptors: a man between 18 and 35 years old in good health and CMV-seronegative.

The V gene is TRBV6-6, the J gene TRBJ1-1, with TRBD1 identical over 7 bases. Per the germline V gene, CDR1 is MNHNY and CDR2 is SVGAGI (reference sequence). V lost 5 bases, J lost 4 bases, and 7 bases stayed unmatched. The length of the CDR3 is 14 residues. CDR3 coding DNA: TGTGCCAGCAGTACTCAGGACAGGAGCACTGAAGCTTTCTTT. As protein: CASSTQDRSTEAFF.

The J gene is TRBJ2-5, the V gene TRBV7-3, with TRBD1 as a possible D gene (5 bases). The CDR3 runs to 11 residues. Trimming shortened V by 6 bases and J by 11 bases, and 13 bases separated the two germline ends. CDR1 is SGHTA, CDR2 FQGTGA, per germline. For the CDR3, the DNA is TGTGCCAGCAGTCTAGGGGTGGAGCAGTACTTC. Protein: CASSLGVEQYF.

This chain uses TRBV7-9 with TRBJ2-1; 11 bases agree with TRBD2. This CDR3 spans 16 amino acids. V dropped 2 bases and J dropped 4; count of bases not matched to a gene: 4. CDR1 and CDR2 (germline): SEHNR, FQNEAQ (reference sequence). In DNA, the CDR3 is TGTGCCAGCAGCTTAACCGGGACTAGCGGATACAATGAGCAGTTCTTC. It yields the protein CASSLTGTSGYNEQFF.

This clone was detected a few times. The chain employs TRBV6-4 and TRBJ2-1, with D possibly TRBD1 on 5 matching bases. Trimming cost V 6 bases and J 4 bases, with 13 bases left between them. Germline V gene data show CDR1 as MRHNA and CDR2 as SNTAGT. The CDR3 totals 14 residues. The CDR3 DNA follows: TGTGCCAGCAGCGGACAAGGGGAATACAATGAGCAGTTCTTC. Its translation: CASSGQGEYNEQFF.

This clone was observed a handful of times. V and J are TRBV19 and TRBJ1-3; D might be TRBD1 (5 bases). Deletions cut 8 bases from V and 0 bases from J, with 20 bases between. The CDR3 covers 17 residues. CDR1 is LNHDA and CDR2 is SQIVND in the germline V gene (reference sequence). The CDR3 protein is CASRPIQGATSGNTIYF. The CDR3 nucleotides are TGTGCCAGTCGGCCGATTCAGGGCGCTACCTCTGGAAACACCATATATTTT.

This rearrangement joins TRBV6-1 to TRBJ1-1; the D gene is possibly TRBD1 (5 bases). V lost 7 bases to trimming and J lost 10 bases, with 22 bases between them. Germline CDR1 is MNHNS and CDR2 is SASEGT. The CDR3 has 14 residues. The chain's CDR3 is CASTRIGLTGVAFF. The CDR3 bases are TGTGCCAGCACCAGAATTGGGTTGACGGGGGTAGCTTTCTTT.

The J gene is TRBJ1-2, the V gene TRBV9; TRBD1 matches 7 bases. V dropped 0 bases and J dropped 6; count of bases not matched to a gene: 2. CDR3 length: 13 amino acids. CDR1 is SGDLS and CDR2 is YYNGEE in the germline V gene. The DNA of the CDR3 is TGTGCCAGCAGCGTAGGTACAGGGGATGGCTACACCTTC. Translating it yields CASSVGTGDGYTF.

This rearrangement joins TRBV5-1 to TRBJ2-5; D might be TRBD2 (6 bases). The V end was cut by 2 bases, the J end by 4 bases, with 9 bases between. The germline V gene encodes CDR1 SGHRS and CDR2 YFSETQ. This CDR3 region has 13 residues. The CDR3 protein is CASSFVGGETQYF. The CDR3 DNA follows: TGCGCCAGCAGCTTTGTGGGAGGAGAGACCCAGTACTTC.

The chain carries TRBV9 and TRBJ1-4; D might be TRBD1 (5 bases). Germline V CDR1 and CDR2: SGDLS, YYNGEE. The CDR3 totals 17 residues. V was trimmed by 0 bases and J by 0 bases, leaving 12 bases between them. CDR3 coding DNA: TGTGCCAGCAGCGTAGGGATAGGGGCGACAACTAATGAAAAACTGTTTTTT. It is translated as CASSVGIGATTNEKLFF.

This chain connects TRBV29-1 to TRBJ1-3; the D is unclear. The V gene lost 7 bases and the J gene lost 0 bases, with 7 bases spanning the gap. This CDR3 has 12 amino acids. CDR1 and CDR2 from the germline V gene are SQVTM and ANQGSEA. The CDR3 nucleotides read TGCAGCGAACCCAGCTCTGGAAACACCATATATTTT. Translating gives CSEPSSGNTIYF.

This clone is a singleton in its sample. Written as DNA, the CDR3 is TGTGCCAGCAGCTTGGCCCTATTGCGGGAGCAGTACGTC. Translating it yields CASSLALLREQYV. The chain couples TRBV5-4 to TRBJ2-7; D is ambiguous. CDR3 length: 13 residues. The V and J ends lost 0 bases and 7 bases respectively, with 11 bases between them. CDR1 and CDR2 from the germline V gene are SGHNT and YYREEE (reference sequence).

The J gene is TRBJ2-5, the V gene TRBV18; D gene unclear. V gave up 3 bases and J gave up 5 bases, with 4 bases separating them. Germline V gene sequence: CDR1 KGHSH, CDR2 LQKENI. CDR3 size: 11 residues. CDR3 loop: CASSPRETQYF. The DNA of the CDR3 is TGTGCCAGCTCACCCCGGGAGACCCAGTACTTC. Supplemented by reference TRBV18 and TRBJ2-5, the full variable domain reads NAGVMQNPRHLVRRRGQEARLRCSPMKGHSHVYWYRQLPEEGLKFMVYLQKENIIDESGMPKERFSAEFPKEGPSILRIQQVVRGDSAAYFCASSPRETQYFGPGTRLLVL.

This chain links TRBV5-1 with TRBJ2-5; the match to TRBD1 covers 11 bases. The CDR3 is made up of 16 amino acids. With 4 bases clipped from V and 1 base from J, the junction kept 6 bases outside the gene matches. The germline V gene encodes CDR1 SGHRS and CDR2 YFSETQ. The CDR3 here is CASSGGGTGGQETQYF. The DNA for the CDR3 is TGCGCCAGCAGCGGCGGGGGGACAGGGGGCCAAGAGACCCAGTACTTC. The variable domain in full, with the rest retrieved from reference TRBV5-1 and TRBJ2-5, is KAGVTQTPRYLIKTRGQQVTLSCSPISGHRSVSWYQQTPGQGLQFLFEYFSETQRNKGNFPGRFSGRQFSNSRSEMNVSTLELGDSALYLCASSGGGTGGQETQYFGPGTRLLVL.

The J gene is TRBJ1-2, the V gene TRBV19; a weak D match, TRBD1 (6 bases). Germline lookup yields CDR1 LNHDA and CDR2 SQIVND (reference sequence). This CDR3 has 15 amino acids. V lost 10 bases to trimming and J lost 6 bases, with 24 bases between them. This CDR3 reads CATTQKRGRGNGYTF. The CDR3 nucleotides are TGTGCCACCACCCAAAAGAGGGGAAGGGGGAATGGCTACACCTTC. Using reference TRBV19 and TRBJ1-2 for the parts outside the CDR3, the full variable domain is DGGITQSPKYLFRKEGQNVTLSCEQNLNHDAMYWYRQDPGQGLRLIYYSQIVNDFQKGDIAEGYSVSREKKESFPLTVTSAQKNPTAFYLCATTQKRGRGNGYTFGSGTRLTVV.

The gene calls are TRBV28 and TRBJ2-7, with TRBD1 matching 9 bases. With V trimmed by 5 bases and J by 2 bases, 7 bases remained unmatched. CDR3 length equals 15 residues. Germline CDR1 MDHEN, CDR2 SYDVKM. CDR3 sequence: CASSEQGARTYEQYV. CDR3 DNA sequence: TGTGCCAGCAGTGAACAGGGGGCGCGGACCTACGAGCAGTACGTC.

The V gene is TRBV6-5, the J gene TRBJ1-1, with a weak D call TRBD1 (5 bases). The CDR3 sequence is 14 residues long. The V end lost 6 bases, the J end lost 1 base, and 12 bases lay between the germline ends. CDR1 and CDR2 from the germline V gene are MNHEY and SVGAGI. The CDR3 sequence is CASSGTGWNTEAFF. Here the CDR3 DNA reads TGTGCCAGCAGCGGAACAGGCTGGAACACTGAAGCTTTCTTT.

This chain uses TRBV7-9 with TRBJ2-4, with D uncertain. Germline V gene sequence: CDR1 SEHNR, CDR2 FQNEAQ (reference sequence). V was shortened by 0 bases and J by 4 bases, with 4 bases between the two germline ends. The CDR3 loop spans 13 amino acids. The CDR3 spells CASSLAQKNIQYF. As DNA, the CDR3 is TGTGCCAGCAGCTTAGCCCAGAAAAACATTCAGTACTTC.

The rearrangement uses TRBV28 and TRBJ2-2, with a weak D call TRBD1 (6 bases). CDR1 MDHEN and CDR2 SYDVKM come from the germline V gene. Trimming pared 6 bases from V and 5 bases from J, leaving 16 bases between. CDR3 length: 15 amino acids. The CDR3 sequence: CASSLITGLTGELFF. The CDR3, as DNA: TGTGCCAGCAGCCTCATCACAGGGTTGACCGGGGAGCTGTTTTTT. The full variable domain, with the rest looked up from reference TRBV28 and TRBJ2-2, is DVKVTQSSRYLVKRTGEKVFLECVQDMDHENMFWYRQDPGLGLRLIYFSYDVKMKEKGDIPEGYSVSREKKERFSLILESASTNQTSMYLCASSLITGLTGELFFGEGSRLTVL.

The CDR3 coding sequence is TGTGCCAGCAGCGAGCCAACAGGGATCACCTACGAGCAGTACTTC. Its protein is CASSEPTGITYEQYF. This chain connects TRBV21-1 to TRBJ2-7; the table calls TRBD1, which could not be checked here. TRBV21-1 is designated a pseudogene. This CDR3 has 15 amino acids.

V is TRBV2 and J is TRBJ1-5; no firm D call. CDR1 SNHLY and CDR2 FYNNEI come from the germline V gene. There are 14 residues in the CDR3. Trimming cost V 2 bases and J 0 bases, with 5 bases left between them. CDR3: CASSEQNSNQPQHF. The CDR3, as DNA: TGTGCCAGCAGTGAACAGAATAGCAATCAGCCCCAGCATTTT.